This T cell receptor beta chain emerged from a study of T cells in tuberculosis. Thawed, overnight-rested PBMC were stained with GMM-loaded CD1B tetramer, viability dye and anti-CD3, then sorted. The lipid loaded on the CD1B tetramers was C32 glucose monomycolate from Rhodococcus equi. Before cryopreservation, the sorted PBMC lost their CD14-expressing monocytes. No alpha-beta pairing information exists for these sequences. Clones were sequenced by immunoSEQ multiplex PCR, and TCRdb holds only the in-frame ones, with some missing. The table lists 55,000 to 60,000 clones, roughly 87% of them singletons. The V end lost 3 bases, the J end lost 0 bases, and 6 bases lay between the germline ends. Germline values: CDR1 SGHTA, CDR2 FQGNSA. The CDR3 is made up of 15 amino acids. Study-wide results and caveats: The stringent gate may have excluded weak CD1B-GMM tetramer binders.

Only a few counts were recorded for this clone. The chain is built from TRBV7-2 and TRBJ2-6; D is perhaps TRBD1 (5 bases). Sequenced material: CD1b-GMM tetramer-negative cells sorted from PBMCs. The clonotype originates from an adult woman with latent tuberculosis. The CDR3 loop reads CASSFTGSGANVLTF. CDR3 sequence (DNA): TGTGCCAGCAGCTTTACAGGCTCTGGGGCCAACGTCCTGACTTTC. Variable domain in full (rest from reference TRBV7-2 and TRBJ2-6): GAGVSQSPSNKVTEKGKDVELRCDPISGHTALYWYRQSLGQGLEFLIYFQGNSAPDKSGLPSDRFSAERTGGSVSTLTIQRTQQEDSAVYLCASSFTGSGANVLTFGAGSRLTVL.